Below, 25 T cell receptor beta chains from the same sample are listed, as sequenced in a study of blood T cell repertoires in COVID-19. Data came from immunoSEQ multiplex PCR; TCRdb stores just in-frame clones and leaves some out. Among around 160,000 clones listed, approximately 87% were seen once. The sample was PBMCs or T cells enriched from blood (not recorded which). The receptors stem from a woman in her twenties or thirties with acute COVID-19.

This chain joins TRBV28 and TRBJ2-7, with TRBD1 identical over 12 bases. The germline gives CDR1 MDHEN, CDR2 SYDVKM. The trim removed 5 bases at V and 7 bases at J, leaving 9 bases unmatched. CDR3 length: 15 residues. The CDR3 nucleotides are TGTGCCAGCAGTACTCCGGGACAGGGGGCCGTGGAGCAGTACTTC. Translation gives CASSTPGQGAVEQYF.

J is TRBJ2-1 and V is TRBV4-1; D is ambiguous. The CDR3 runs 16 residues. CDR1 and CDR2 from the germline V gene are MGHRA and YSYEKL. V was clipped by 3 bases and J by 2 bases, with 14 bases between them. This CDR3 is CASSHLDLVTYNEQFF. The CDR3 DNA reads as TGCGCCAGCAGCCACCTAGACCTCGTTACCTACAATGAGCAGTTCTTC.

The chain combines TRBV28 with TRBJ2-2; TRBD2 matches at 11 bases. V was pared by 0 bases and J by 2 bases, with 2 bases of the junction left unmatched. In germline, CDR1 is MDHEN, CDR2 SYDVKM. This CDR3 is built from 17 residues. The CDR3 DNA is TGTGCCAGCAGTTTATGGGGACTAGCGGATAACACCGGGGAGCTGTTTTTT. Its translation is CASSLWGLADNTGELFF.

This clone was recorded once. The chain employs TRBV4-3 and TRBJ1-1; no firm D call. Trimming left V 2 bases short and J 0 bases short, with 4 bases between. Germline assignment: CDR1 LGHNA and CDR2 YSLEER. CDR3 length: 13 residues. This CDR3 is CASSQLLNTEAFF. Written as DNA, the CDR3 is TGCGCCAGCAGCCAACTACTGAACACTGAAGCTTTCTTT.

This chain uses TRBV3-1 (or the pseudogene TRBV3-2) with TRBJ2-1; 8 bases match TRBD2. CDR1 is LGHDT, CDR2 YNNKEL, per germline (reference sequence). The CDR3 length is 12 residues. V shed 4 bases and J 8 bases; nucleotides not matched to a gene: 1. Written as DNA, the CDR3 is TGTGCCAGCAGCCCAGCGGGAGATGAGCAGTTCTTC. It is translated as CASSPAGDEQFF.

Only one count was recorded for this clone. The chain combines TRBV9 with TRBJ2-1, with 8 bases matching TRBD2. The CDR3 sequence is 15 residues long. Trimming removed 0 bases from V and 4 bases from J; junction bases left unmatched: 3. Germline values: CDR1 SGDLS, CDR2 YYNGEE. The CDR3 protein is CASSVASGPYNEQFF. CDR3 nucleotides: TGTGCCAGCAGCGTAGCTAGCGGGCCGTACAATGAGCAGTTCTTC.

The CDR3 bases are TGTGCCAGCAGTTCCCGACAGGGATTCTTGGAGACCCAGTACTTC. Translated: CASSSRQGFLETQYF. The chain employs TRBV2 and TRBJ2-5, with TRBD1 matching over 7 bases. V gave up 5 bases and J gave up 5 bases; unmatched junction bases: 11. This CDR3 contains 15 residues. CDR1 and CDR2 from the germline V gene are SNHLY and FYNNEI.

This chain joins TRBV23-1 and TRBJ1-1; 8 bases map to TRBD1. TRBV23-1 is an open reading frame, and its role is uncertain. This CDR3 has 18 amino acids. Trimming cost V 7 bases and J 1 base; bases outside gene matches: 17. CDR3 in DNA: TGCGCCAGCACTCAGATTTGGGGTGCTACAGGGGGGAACACTGAAGCTTTCTTT. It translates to CASTQIWGATGGNTEAFF.

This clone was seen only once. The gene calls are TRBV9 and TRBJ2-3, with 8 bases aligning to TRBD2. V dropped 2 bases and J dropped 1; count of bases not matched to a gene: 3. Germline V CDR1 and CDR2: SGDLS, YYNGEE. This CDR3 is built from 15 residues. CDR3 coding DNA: TGTGCCAGCAGCGTCCCCGGGGGGGGCACAGATACGCAGTATTTT. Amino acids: CASSVPGGGTDTQYF.

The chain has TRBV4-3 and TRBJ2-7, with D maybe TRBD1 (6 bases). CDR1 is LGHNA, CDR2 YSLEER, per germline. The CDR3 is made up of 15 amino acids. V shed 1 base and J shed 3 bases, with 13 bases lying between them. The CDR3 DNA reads TGCGCCAGCAGCCAAGTTTACCCAGGGGACTACGAGCAGTACTTC. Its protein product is CASSQVYPGDYEQYF.

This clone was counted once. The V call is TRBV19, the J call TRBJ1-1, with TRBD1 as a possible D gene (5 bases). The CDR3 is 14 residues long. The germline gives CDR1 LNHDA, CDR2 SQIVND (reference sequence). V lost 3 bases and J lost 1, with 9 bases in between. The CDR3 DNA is TGTGCCAGTAGTATTCTCCAGGGGAACACTGAAGCTTTCTTT. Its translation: CASSILQGNTEAFF.

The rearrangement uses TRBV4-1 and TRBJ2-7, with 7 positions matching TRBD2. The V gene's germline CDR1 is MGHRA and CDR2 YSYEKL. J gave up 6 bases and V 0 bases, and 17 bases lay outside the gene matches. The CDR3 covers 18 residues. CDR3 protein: CASSQEGVLAVIAGEQYF. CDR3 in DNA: TGCGCCAGCAGCCAAGAGGGGGTGCTAGCGGTCATAGCGGGCGAGCAGTACTTC.

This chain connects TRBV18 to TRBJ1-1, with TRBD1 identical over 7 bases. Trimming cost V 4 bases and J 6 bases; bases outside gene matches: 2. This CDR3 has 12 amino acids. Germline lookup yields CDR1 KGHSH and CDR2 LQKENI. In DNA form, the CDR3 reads TGTGCCAGCTCACGACAGGGATCTGAAGCTTTCTTT. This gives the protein CASSRQGSEAFF.

DNA for the CDR3: TGCGCCAGCAGCTTGGGCGGGGGGCTCTCCTACAATGAGCAGTTCTTC. Protein product: CASSLGGGLSYNEQFF. The chain recombines TRBV5-1 with TRBJ2-1; 8 bases align to TRBD2. With V trimmed by 0 bases and J by 0 bases, 2 bases remained unmatched. The CDR3 consists of 16 residues. Germline V gene sequence: CDR1 SGHRS, CDR2 YFSETQ.

The CDR3 nucleotides are TGTGCCAGCAGTTTATACGGCAGAACCTACACCGGGGAGGAGCTGTTTTTT. Protein product: CASSLYGRTYTGEELFF. The gene calls are TRBV28 and TRBJ2-2; a weak D match, TRBD2 (5 bases). The CDR3 loop spans 17 amino acids. Between the trimmed V and J ends, which lost 1 base and 10 bases, there was a span of 22 bases. Germline V gives CDR1 MDHEN, CDR2 SYDVKM.

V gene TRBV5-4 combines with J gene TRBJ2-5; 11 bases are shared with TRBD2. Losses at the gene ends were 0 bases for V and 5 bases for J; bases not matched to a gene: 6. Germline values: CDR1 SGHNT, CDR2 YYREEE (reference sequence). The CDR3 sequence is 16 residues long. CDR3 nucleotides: TGTGCCAGCAGCTTGGGGGCTAGCGGGAGGTTGGAGACCCAGTACTTC. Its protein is CASSLGASGRLETQYF. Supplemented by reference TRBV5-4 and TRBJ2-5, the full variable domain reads ETGVTQSPTHLIKTRGQQVTLRCSSQSGHNTVSWYQQALGQGPQFIFQYYREEENGRGNFPPRFSGLQFPNYSSELNVNALELDDSALYLCASSLGASGRLETQYFGPGTRLLVL.

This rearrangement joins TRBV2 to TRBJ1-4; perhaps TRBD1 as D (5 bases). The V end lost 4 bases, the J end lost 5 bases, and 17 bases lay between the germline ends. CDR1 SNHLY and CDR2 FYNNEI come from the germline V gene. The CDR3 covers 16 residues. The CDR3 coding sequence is TGTGCCAGCAGTGTATCTTATTGGGCAGGGAATGAAAAACTGTTTTTT. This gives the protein CASSVSYWAGNEKLFF.

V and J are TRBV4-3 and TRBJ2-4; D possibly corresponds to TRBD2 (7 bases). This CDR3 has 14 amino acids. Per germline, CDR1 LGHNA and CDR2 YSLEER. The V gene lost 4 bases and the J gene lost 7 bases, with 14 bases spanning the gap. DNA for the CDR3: TGCGCCAGCAGCCCCCAAGGCGGGGGCAACATTCAGTACTTC. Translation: CASSPQGGGNIQYF.

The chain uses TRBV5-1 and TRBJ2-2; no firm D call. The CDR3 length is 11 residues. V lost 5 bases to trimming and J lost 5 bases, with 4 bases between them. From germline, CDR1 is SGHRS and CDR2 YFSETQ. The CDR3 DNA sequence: TGCGCCAGCAGGGCAACCGGGGAGCTGTTTTTT. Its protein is CASRATGELFF.

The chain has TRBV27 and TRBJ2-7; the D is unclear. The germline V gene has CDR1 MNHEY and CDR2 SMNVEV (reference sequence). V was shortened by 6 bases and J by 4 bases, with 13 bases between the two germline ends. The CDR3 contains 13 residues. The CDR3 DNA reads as TGTGCCAGCAGCCGAACGGCGGCGTACGAGCAGTACTTC. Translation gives CASSRTAAYEQYF.

The CDR3 DNA follows: TGTGCCAGTAGCACGTTGGGGGGGTTAGGAGCTTTCTTT. This sequence encodes CASSTLGGLGAFF. The chain links TRBV19 to TRBJ1-1; possibly TRBD1 for D (5 bases). CDR1 and CDR2 from the germline V gene are LNHDA and SQIVND (reference sequence). V was pared by 6 bases and J by 10 bases, with 18 bases between. This CDR3 is 13 amino acids long.

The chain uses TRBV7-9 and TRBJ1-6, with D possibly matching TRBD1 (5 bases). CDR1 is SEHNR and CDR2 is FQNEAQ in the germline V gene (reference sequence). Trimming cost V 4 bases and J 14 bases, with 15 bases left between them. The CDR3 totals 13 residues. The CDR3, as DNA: TGTGCCAGCAGCTCCGGGACTCTGGCATCCCTCCACTTT. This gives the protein CASSSGTLASLHF.

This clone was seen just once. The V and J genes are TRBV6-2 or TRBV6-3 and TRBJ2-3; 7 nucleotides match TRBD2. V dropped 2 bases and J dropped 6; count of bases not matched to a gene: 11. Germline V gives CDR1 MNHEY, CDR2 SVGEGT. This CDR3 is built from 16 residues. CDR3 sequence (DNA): TGTGCCAGCAGTTACAGCCCGGTGCGGGAGCCTGATACGCAGTATTTT. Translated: CASSYSPVREPDTQYF.

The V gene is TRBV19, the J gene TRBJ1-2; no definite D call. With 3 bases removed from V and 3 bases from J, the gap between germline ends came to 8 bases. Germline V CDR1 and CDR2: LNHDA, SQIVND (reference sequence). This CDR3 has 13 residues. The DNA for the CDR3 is TGTGCCAGTAGTATTGCCTCGGACTATGGCTACACCTTC. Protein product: CASSIASDYGYTF.

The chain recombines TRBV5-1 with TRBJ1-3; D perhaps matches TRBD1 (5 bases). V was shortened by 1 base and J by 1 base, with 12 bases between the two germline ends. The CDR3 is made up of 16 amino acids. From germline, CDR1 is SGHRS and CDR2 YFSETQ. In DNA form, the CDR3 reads TGCGCCAGCAGCTTGAGTCCAGGGCAGTCTGGAAACACCATATATTTT. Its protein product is CASSLSPGQSGNTIYF.